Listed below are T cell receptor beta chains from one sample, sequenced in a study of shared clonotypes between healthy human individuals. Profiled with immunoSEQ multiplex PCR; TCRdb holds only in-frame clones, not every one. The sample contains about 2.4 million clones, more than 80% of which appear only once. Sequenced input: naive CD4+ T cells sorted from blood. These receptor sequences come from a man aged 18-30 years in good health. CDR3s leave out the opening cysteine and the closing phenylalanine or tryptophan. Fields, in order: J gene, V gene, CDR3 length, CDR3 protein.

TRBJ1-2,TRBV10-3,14,AISESMTGEGDGYT
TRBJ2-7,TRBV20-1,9,SARGPREQY
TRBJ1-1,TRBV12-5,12,ASEKDSHNTEAF
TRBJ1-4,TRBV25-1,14,ASSEFGTTRDEKLF
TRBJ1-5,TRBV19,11,ASDLGSNQPQH
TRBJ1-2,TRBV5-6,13,ASSFQDREVGGYT
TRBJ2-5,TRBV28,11,ASRTQGQETQY
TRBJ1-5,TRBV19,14,ASSTTGDYSNQPQH
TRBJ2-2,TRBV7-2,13,ASSSSGRGTGELF
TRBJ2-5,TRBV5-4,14,ASSFSSGGTIKTQY
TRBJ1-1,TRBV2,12,ASSLTGLNTEAF
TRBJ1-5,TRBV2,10,ASSEWGRPQH
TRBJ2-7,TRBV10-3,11,AIRDGSTYEQY
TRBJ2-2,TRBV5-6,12,ASSLTLVTGELF
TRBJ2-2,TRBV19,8,ASRAGELF
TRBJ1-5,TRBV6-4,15,ASSDSRAGGTRQPQH
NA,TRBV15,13,ATSRTPQETYEQY
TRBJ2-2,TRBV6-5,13,ATGGMTLNTGELF
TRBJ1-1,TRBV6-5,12,ASRGRPMNTEAF
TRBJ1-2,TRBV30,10,AWSWSGGGYT
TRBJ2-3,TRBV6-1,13,ASNGRRLTSDTQY
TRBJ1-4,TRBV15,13,ATSYLLSGNEKLF
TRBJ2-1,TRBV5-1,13,ASSLVTLSYNEQF